This T cell receptor (beta chain) was sequenced during a study of blood T cell repertoires in COVID-19. For the study at large: Whether acute or convalescent, the COVID-19 samples came from the United States, Italy and Spain. In each case, the material was cDNA or gDNA derived from T cells, B-cell-depleted T cells, or PBMCs.

Profiled with immunoSEQ multiplex PCR; TCRdb holds only in-frame clones, not every one. In the table there are around 290,000 clones, about 89% of which are singletons. Germline loops: CDR1 SNHLY, CDR2 FYNNEI. V shed 6 bases and J 2 bases; nucleotides not matched to a gene: 4. This CDR3 region has 14 residues. Cohort allocation depended upon clinical history that participants reported. This chain connects TRBV2 to TRBJ1-5; TRBD1 agrees at 7 bases. Sequencing input: PBMCs or T cells enriched from blood (not recorded which). This receptor was taken from a woman aged 40 to 49 who had recovered from COVID-19. As DNA, the CDR3 is TGTGCCAGCAGGACAGGGTTTGGCAATCAGCCCCAGCATTTT. Its translation is CASRTGFGNQPQHF.